These T cell receptor beta chains were read from a single sample in a study of cytomegalovirus exposure and HLA in healthy donors. Here immunoSEQ multiplex PCR was the method, and the copy in TCRdb shows in-frame clones only, minus some. The sample contains over 150,000 clones, 70% to 80% of which appear only once. Sequencing was performed on PBMCs. The receptors here all came from a woman in her sixties in good health and CMV-seropositive. Both conserved end residues are trimmed from each CDR3.

ASSPRTSGLTDTQY,TRBV7-9
ASRANNEQF,TRBV28
ASSLGAGAF,TRBV5-6
ASSLSADSPLH,TRBV7-9
ASSVGGFYGNTIY,TRBV9
ASSPHGKETQY,TRBV7-8
AWSARLGTSVLGEQY,TRBV30
ASSLPLKGQGTYGYT,TRBV28
ASSLRGTDTQY,TRBV27
ASSQDGRGNQPQH,TRBV7-3
ASRAVNTGELF,TRBV2
ASSALPVGLAGGGTQY,TRBV27
ATSPRTGGNNSPLH,TRBV15
ASSSGLPSTDTQY,TRBV5-1
ASRVQTTYEQY,TRBV5-1
ASSTPGLSFGELF,TRBV28
ASNGQGAVLYEQY,TRBV2
ASSLADRAEAF,TRBV5-5
ASSTFTTGARVYNQPQH,TRBV19
ASSLSGTPYNEQF,TRBV7-2
ASSRGRLEAEAF,TRBV2
ASSLARTGSKSGNTIY,TRBV7-8
AWSPGGGTYEQY,TRBV30
ASSLVGGRAAEQY,TRBV7-9
ASSFDFGNQPQH,TRBV19
ASSPGGGSGRYEQY,TRBV5-1
ASSLGGDRGSLLNEQF,TRBV5-1
ASRGTSGQTYEQY,TRBV28
ASRSSLANTGELF,TRBV6-6
ASSARLAGGRETQY,TRBV7-7
ASSYGPTNTEAF,TRBV6-6
ASSQDGGGLTDTQY,TRBV4-3
ASSLDGGSPTQY,TRBV5-6
ASSQGLGENIQY,TRBV4-3
ALERTSGSQTQY,TRBV30